These T cell receptor beta chains were read from a single sample in a study of human T cells and chemical hapten exposure. TCRdb independently ran MiXCR on the RACE reads; one entry per CDR3 protein. The sample shows 70,000 to 100,000 distinct CDR3 sequences, about 8% of them seen only once. The input for sequencing was whole blood, taken in connection with sensitization to the hapten diphenylcyclopropenone (DPC). The source is a woman in her twenties or thirties with alopecia areata. Some clones in this sample may be carry-over from other donors' samples. CDR3s include the opening cysteine and the closing phenylalanine or tryptophan. Each record gives: D gene, J gene, clone size, V gene, CDR3 DNA, CDR3 protein. A D gene is named only where the DNA matches it firmly. Clone size is not always given. Where it is, it says once, few, many or a class for expanded clones.

>-|TRBJ2-7|many|TRBV5-6
TGTGCCAGCAGCTTGAGGCGGAACGAGCAGTACTTC
CASSLRRNEQYF
>-|TRBJ2-2|many|TRBV6-6
TGTGCCAGCAGTTACGCGAGACAGTTCGCTATCGGGGAGCTGTTTTTT
CASSYARQFAIGELFF
>TRBD1|TRBJ1-3|many|TRBV12-5
TGTGCTAGTGGTTTGGGCCCAGGGGGCTCTGGAAACACCATATATTTT
CASGLGPGGSGNTIYF
>-|TRBJ2-5|-|TRBV7-2
TGTGCCAGCAGCTTAGAAGCCAGCAGATTAGAGACCCAGTACTTC
CASSLEASRLETQYF
>-|TRBJ1-2|many|TRBV6-1
TGTGCCAGCAGCCAATCGGGCAGGGGAAAGGATGGCTACACCTTC
CASSQSGRGKDGYTF
>-|TRBJ2-7|-|TRBV20-1
TGCAGTGCCGCGCTTAAAAGGGAGCAGTACTTC
CSAALKREQYF
>-|TRBJ1-5|-|TRBV12-5
TGTGCTAGTGGTTTGCGCGATGGGTCCGGGCTTAGCAATCAGCCCCAGCATTTT
CASGLRDGSGLSNQPQHF
>TRBD2|TRBJ2-3|-|TRBV20-1
TGCAGTGCTAAGGGGGTAGCGGGGGCCAGCACAGATACGCAGTATTTT
CSAKGVAGASTDTQYF
>TRBD1|TRBJ1-2|-|TRBV3-1
TGTGCCAGCAGCCAAGAGTGGACAGGGAACTATGGCTACACCTTC
CASSQEWTGNYGYTF
>-|TRBJ1-2|-|TRBV10-3
TGTGCCACTTCGGACAGTAGCTATGGCTACACCTTC
CATSDSSYGYTF
>-|TRBJ2-1|many|TRBV5-1
TGCGCCAGCAGCTTGGTGCAGGGGAACAATGAGCAGTTCTTC
CASSLVQGNNEQFF
>-|TRBJ1-1|few|TRBV2
TGTGCCAGCACACAGAGGAGGGGCGCCGGGAACACTGAAGCTTTCTTT
CASTQRRGAGNTEAFF
>TRBD1|TRBJ1-2|many|TRBV29-1
TGCAGCGTCGAGCGGGGACAGGGCTCCTATGGCTACACCTTC
CSVERGQGSYGYTF
>TRBD1|TRBJ1-1|many|TRBV2
TGTGCCAGCAGTGTTGCCGGCAGGGGGACTGAAGCTTTCTTT
CASSVAGRGTEAFF
>TRBD2|TRBJ2-3|many|TRBV5-6
TGTGCCAGCAGCTTCTTTGGACTAGAGGGATGGGATACGCAGTATTTT
CASSFFGLEGWDTQYF
>-|TRBJ1-1|-|TRBV5-1
TGCGCCAGCAGCCAAGGGGTTGGAGGAACTGAAGCTTTCTTT
CASSQGVGGTEAFF
>-|TRBJ2-7|-|TRBV18
TGTGCCAGCTCACCGCCGACAGATAGATACGAGCAGTACTTC
CASSPPTDRYEQYF
>-|TRBJ1-2|-|TRBV23-1
TGCGCCAGCAGTCCGCTTCTGGGGAACTATGGCTACACCTTC
CASSPLLGNYGYTF
>-|TRBJ1-1|-|TRBV20-1
TGCAGTGCTAGCAGGGGTGTGGGAGGGACTGAAGCTTTCTTT
CSASRGVGGTEAFF
>-|TRBJ2-7|many|TRBV11-1
TGTGCCAGCAGCTTAGTCGACATTTCCGCCGAGCAGTACTTC
CASSLVDISAEQYF
>-|TRBJ2-1|many|TRBV12-3/TRBV12-4
TGTGCCAGCAGCCCGATAGGGGCCTACAATGAGCAGTTCTTC
CASSPIGAYNEQFF
>-|TRBJ2-3|many|TRBV4-2
TGTGCCAGCAGCCAACGACTAGGTAGCACAGATACGCAGTATTTT
CASSQRLGSTDTQYF
>-|TRBJ2-5|few|TRBV29-1
TGCAGCGTTTTGAGGGGGGGCTCAGAGACCCAGTACTTC
CSVLRGGSETQYF
>TRBD2|TRBJ2-7|many|TRBV6-5
TGTGCCAGCAGTTACTCGAGCGGGGAAGACTACGAGCAGTACTTC
CASSYSSGEDYEQYF
>TRBD1|TRBJ1-1|few|TRBV5-1
TGCGCCAGCAGCTTGGACCCAGGGGGGAACACTGAAGCTTTCTTT
CASSLDPGGNTEAFF
>-|TRBJ1-5|many|TRBV12-3/TRBV12-4
TGTGCCAGCAGTTTATGGGGATTCGATCAGCCCCAGCATTTT
CASSLWGFDQPQHF
>TRBD2|TRBJ2-1|many|TRBV18
TGTGCCAGCTCACCAGGACTAGCGGGGGGGCCGGTGGGTGAGCAGTTCTTC
CASSPGLAGGPVGEQFF
>-|TRBJ2-5|few|TRBV30
TGTGCCTGGAGAAAAGTGGGTGATGAGACCCAGTACTTC
CAWRKVGDETQYF
>TRBD2|TRBJ2-5|many|TRBV4-2
TGTGCCAGCAGCCAAGCCGGGGAAAGCGGGGGAGAGACCCAGTACTTC
CASSQAGESGGETQYF
>TRBD2|TRBJ2-5|many|TRBV9
TGTGCCAGCAGCGTAGGGCGGGGGGCCTCGACGGAGACCCAGTACTTC
CASSVGRGASTETQYF
>-|TRBJ1-1|few|TRBV11-2
TGTGCCAGCAGCTTAGAGGATTGGGGCTTTGAAGCTTTCTTT
CASSLEDWGFEAFF
>-|TRBJ2-3|many|TRBV18
TGTGCCAGCTCACCTACAGTGACAGATACGCAGTATTTT
CASSPTVTDTQYF
>-|TRBJ1-2|many|TRBV3-1
TGTGCCAGCAGCCAAGAAAACTCTAACTATGGCTACACCTTC
CASSQENSNYGYTF